This T cell receptor (beta chain) comes out of a study of blood T cell repertoires in COVID-19. Study background: The samples span acute and convalescent COVID-19 from the United States, Italy and Spain. From T cells, B-cell-depleted T cells, or PBMCs came the material, which was cDNA or gDNA.

CDR3 length: 18 residues. The germline gives CDR1 KGHDR, CDR2 SFDVKD. V shed 5 bases and J 4 bases; nucleotides not matched to a gene: 7. Libraries were prepared by immunoSEQ multiplex PCR; TCRdb keeps only in-frame clonotypes and omits some of them. The sample lists 60,000 to 95,000 clones, roughly 90% occurring once. This TCR was sampled from a woman of 80 years or more with active or convalescent COVID-19. This chain uses TRBV24-1 with TRBJ2-2; 15 bases map to TRBD2. Sequencing was done on a sample of peripheral blood. The CDR3 loop is CATSAGLAGGRGTGELFF. In DNA form, the CDR3 reads TGTGCCACCAGTGCCGGACTAGCGGGGGGGCGGGGCACCGGGGAGCTGTTTTTT.